This T cell receptor beta chain derives from a study of metastatic and nonmetastatic thyroid tumors. Study-level background: Thyroid patients, malignant and benign, had repertoires compared across blood and tumor or nodule tissue. Study-wide findings and caveats: In blood and tumor, TCR beta diversity was reportedly significantly higher in malignant thyroid tumors than in benign nodules.

Every patient underwent thyroid surgery untreated. Germline values: CDR1 MNHEY, CDR2 SVGEGT. V lost 0 bases, J lost 4 bases, and 11 bases lay in between. CDR3 size: 15 residues. Original methodology: CDR3 was compared across clinicopathological groups, and the resulting differences were used to build a distant-metastasis classifier for papillary thyroid cancer. TCRdb ran MiXCR on the PCR reads. TCRdb's processing, not the authors', yielded these V and J calls. The sample has approximately 22,000 clones, about an eighth seen once. This clone was recorded at least ten times. Its antigen is unidentified. The chain couples TRBV6-2 or TRBV6-3 to TRBJ2-3, with D hard to call. The sample was blood. This sequence was found in a female donor with papillary thyroid cancer or a benign thyroid nodule (not recorded which). Some clones in this sample may be carry-over from other donors' samples. In DNA form, the CDR3 reads TGTGCCAGCAGTTACTCGGCTAGTGGGGCAGATACGCAGTATTTT. This encodes CASSYSASGADTQYF.